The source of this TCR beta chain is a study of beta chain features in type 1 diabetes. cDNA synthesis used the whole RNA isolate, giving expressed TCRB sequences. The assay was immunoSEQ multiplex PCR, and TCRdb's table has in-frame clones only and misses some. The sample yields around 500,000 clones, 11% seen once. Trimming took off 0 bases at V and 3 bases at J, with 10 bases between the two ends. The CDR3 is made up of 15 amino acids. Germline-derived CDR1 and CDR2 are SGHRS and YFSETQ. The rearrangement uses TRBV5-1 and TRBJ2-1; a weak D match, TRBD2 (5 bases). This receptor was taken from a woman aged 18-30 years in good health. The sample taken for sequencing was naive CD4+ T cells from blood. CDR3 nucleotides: TGCGCCAGCAGCTTGGTAGGTAGCGACTACAATGAGCAGTTCTTC. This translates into CASSLVGSDYNEQFF.